These 3 T cell receptor beta chains came from one sample sequenced in a study of response to subunit inactivated influenza vaccine. MiXCR, applied by TCRdb to the RT-PCR reads, yields one record per CDR3 protein. This table has more than 250,000 distinct CDR3 sequences, about a fifth appearing once. This sample comprised PBMCs from blood, obtained about 20 months after vaccination. The receptor source for this set is a man aged 45 to 75 who received an inactivated influenza vaccine.

The chain joins TRBV5-5 to TRBJ2-3, with 9 positions matching TRBD2. Germline V gives CDR1 SGHKS, CDR2 YYEKEE (reference sequence). V shed 5 bases and J 1 base; nucleotides not matched to a gene: 8. CDR3 length equals 16 residues. The CDR3 nucleotides read TGTGCCAGCAGGTCAGGCCCTAGCGGGGGCACAGATACGCAGTATTTT. This translates into CASRSGPSGGTDTQYF.

This rearrangement joins TRBV6-1 to TRBJ2-1; a weak D match, TRBD2 (7 bases). CDR1 and CDR2 from the germline V gene are MNHNS and SASEGT. The length of the CDR3 is 15 residues. With 7 bases removed from V and 7 bases from J, the gap between germline ends came to 20 bases. The CDR3 nucleotides are TGTGCCAGCATAGAGGGGGGAGGGCCTCGGAATGAGCAGTTCTTC. Its protein is CASIEGGGPRNEQFF.

The rearrangement links TRBV12-3 or TRBV12-4 to TRBJ2-7; a possible D gene is TRBD1 (5 bases). The CDR3 covers 14 residues. Deletions cut 4 bases from V and 4 bases from J, with 14 bases between. The CDR3 here is CASSSWTPLYEQYF. The CDR3 DNA reads TGTGCCAGCAGTTCATGGACACCGCTATACGAGCAGTACTTC.